A selection of T cell receptor beta chains follows, all from one sample in a study of blood T cell repertoires in COVID-19. Some clones are missing from TCRdb's copy, which holds only in-frame ones; the method was immunoSEQ multiplex PCR. The table has roughly 280,000 clones, 80% to 90% seen once; the top ten hold under 5%. Sequenced material: peripheral blood. All receptors derive from a man aged 55 to 70 with acute or convalescent COVID-19. Both conserved end residues are part of each CDR3. Each record gives: clone size, D gene, J gene, V gene, CDR3 protein, CDR3 DNA. D genes are given only for firm matches. Clone sizes are given selectively: once, few, many, or a class where the clone is expanded.

>.|.|TRBJ1-2|TRBV5-5
CASSPGLPLGYGYTF
TGTGCCAGCAGCCCCGGGTTGCCCCTAGGCTATGGCTACACCTTC
>few|TRBD1|TRBJ1-3|TRBV5-4
CASSSTGAGNTIYF
TGTGCCAGCAGCTCTACAGGGGCTGGAAACACCATATATTTT
>.|TRBD1|TRBJ2-7|TRBV3-1/TRBV3-2
CASSQEPGQGREQYF
TGTGCCAGCAGCCAAGAACCGGGACAGGGGCGCGAGCAGTACTTC
>.|TRBD2|TRBJ2-7|TRBV3-1/TRBV3-2
CASSQGAGPKNEQYF
TGTGCCAGCAGCCAAGGAGCGGGACCAAAGAACGAGCAGTACTTC
>.|TRBD1|TRBJ1-2|TRBV7-2
CASSFSQGAHYGYTF
TGTGCCAGCAGCTTCTCACAGGGGGCACACTATGGCTACACCTTC
>.|.|TRBJ2-2|TRBV10-3
CAINPGSSAGELFF
TGTGCCATAAACCCCGGGAGTAGTGCCGGGGAGCTGTTTTTT
>few|.|TRBJ2-5|TRBV5-1
CASSPGQPQETQYF
TGCGCCAGCAGTCCTGGACAGCCCCAAGAGACCCAGTACTTC
>.|TRBD1|TRBJ2-7|TRBV15
CATSRRQGPHYEQYF
TGTGCCACCAGCAGACGACAGGGCCCTCATTACGAGCAGTACTTC
>.|.|TRBJ1-1|TRBV4-1
CASSQDGGDVTEAFF
TGCGCCAGCAGCCAAGATGGGGGGGACGTAACTGAAGCTTTCTTT
>.|TRBD2|TRBJ2-7|TRBV4-3
CASSQAPPGSGRALYEQYF
TGCGCCAGCAGCCAAGCACCCCCCGGTAGCGGGAGGGCCTTGTACGAGCAGTACTTC
>.|TRBD2|TRBJ2-1|TRBV3-1/TRBV3-2
CASSPQPLAGDPHEQFF
TGTGCCAGCAGCCCCCAGCCCCTAGCGGGAGACCCGCATGAGCAGTTCTTC
>.|.|TRBJ1-2|TRBV28
CASSLSGGAINYGYTF
TGTGCCAGCAGTTTGTCCGGTGGTGCCATTAACTATGGCTACACCTTC
>few|.|TRBJ1-1|TRBV2
CASSEIGDTEAFF
TGTGCCAGCAGTGAAATCGGGGACACTGAAGCTTTCTTT
>.|TRBD1|TRBJ1-1|TRBV6-5
CASKWTGLSTEAFF
TGTGCCAGCAAATGGACAGGTTTGAGCACTGAAGCTTTCTTT
>.|.|TRBJ2-5|TRBV13
CASRPRRGQETQYF
TGTGCCAGCAGACCCAGGCGGGGCCAAGAGACCCAGTACTTC
>.|.|TRBJ2-3|TRBV30
CAWASGDTDTQYF
TGTGCCTGGGCGTCGGGGGACACAGATACGCAGTATTTT
>.|TRBD2|TRBJ2-1|TRBV6-5
CASSYLGTSGMNEQFF
TGTGCCAGCAGTTACTTGGGGACTAGCGGGATGAATGAGCAGTTCTTC
>.|TRBD1|TRBJ1-2|TRBV7-2
CASTPMVGTGVGYTF
TGTGCCAGCACCCCGATGGTAGGGACAGGGGTAGGCTACACCTTC
>.|TRBD2|TRBJ2-7|TRBV11-2
CASSPRVGLAGGSYEQYF
TGTGCCAGCAGCCCCCGGGTGGGACTAGCGGGAGGATCCTACGAGCAGTACTTC
>.|.|TRBJ1-4|TRBV6-5
CASSYVGPGGEKLFF
TGTGCCAGCAGTTACGTCGGTCCCGGAGGAGAAAAACTGTTTTTT
>.|.|TRBJ2-3|TRBV7-9
CASSLEVTDTQYF
TGTGCCAGCAGTCTAGAGGTAACAGATACGCAGTATTTT
>once|.|TRBJ1-5|TRBV2
CASSEFGTPSNQPQHF
TGTGCCAGCAGTGAATTTGGGACACCAAGCAATCAGCCCCAGCATTTT
>once|TRBD1|TRBJ2-7|TRBV5-6
CASSLTRDSMPYEQYF
TGTGCCAGCAGCTTGACCCGGGACAGTATGCCTTACGAGCAGTACTTC
>.|.|TRBJ1-5|TRBV2
CASSPDFLNQPQHF
TGTGCCAGCAGCCCTGACTTCCTCAATCAGCCCCAGCATTTT
>.|TRBD1|TRBJ1-2|TRBV4-2
CASSQEPQGAGNYGYTF
TGTGCCAGCAGCCAAGAGCCCCAGGGGGCTGGCAACTATGGCTACACCTTC
>.|TRBD1|TRBJ2-7|TRBV10-3
CAISETGALLPYEQYF
TGTGCCATCAGTGAGACAGGGGCCCTACTACCCTACGAGCAGTACTTC
>.|.|TRBJ2-7|TRBV5-1
CASSSRSGYSYEQYF
TGCGCCAGCAGCTCCCGGTCAGGCTACTCCTACGAGCAGTACTTC
>.|.|TRBJ1-1|TRBV28
CASSLLPAPGEAFF
TGTGCCAGCAGTTTATTACCCGCACCAGGGGAAGCTTTCTTT
>.|.|TRBJ1-4|TRBV23-1
CASSQIRQAQKLFF
TGCGCCAGCAGTCAGATCAGGCAGGCTCAAAAACTGTTTTTT
>.|.|TRBJ2-5|TRBV6-1
CASSEEGTHQETQYF
TGTGCCAGCAGTGAAGAGGGGACTCATCAAGAGACCCAGTACTTC
>.|.|TRBJ2-7|TRBV5-1
CASSSPQGSSEQYF
TGCGCCAGCAGCTCCCCACAGGGTAGCTCCGAGCAGTACTTC
>.|.|TRBJ1-6|TRBV21-1
CASSKKVSPGYGSPLHF
TGTGCCAGCAGCAAAAAGGTGAGCCCAGGGTATGGTTCACCCCTCCACTTT
>once|.|TRBJ2-5|TRBV5-1
CASSLRLGRETQYF
TGCGCCAGCAGCTTGAGGCTGGGCCGGGAGACCCAGTACTTC
>few|.|TRBJ2-1|TRBV28
CASSFGTLWKQFF
TGTGCCAGCAGTTTCGGGACACTATGGAAGCAGTTCTTC
>.|.|TRBJ2-4|TRBV12-5
CASGPQAAKNIQYF
TGTGCTAGTGGTCCCCAGGCAGCCAAAAACATTCAGTACTTC
>.|TRBD1|TRBJ1-2|TRBV27
CASSPRGWDLLGYGYTF
TGTGCCAGCAGTCCCAGGGGGTGGGATTTATTAGGGTATGGCTACACCTTC
>few|TRBD1|TRBJ2-7|TRBV7-9
CASSSRLDRAPYEQYF
TGTGCCAGCAGCTCGCGATTGGACAGGGCCCCCTACGAGCAGTACTTC
>.|.|TRBJ2-3|TRBV6-1
CASSESVEATDTQYF
TGTGCCAGCAGTGAGTCGGTCGAGGCGACAGATACGCAGTATTTT
>.|TRBD1|TRBJ2-6|TRBV27
CASSFGTGGGSGANVLTF
TGTGCCAGCAGTTTCGGGACAGGTGGGGGGAGCGGGGCCAACGTCCTGACTTTC
>.|.|TRBJ1-2|TRBV7-2
CASSLASYGYTF
TGTGCCAGCAGCTTAGCCAGCTATGGCTACACCTTC
>.|TRBD1|TRBJ1-5|TRBV6-5
CASRGTGDSNQPQHF
TGTGCCAGCAGGGGGACAGGGGATAGCAATCAGCCCCAGCATTTT
>.|.|TRBJ1-1|TRBV28
CASSSWGGPTEAFF
TGTGCCAGCAGTTCCTGGGGGGGACCCACTGAAGCTTTCTTT
>.|.|TRBJ2-7|TRBV7-2
CASSLEESYEQYF
TGTGCCAGCAGCTTGGAGGAGTCCTACGAGCAGTACTTC
>.|TRBD2|TRBJ2-7|TRBV27
CASSLSWGTSGYEQYF
TGTGCCAGCAGTTTATCTTGGGGGACTAGCGGTTACGAGCAGTACTTC
>.|TRBD1|TRBJ1-5|TRBV5-1
CASSLAWGQGQPQHF
TGCGCCAGCAGCTTGGCCTGGGGACAGGGGCAGCCCCAGCATTTT
>.|.|TRBJ2-1|TRBV2
CASNFQAEYNEQFF
TGTGCCAGCAATTTCCAGGCCGAGTACAATGAGCAGTTCTTC
>.|TRBD2|TRBJ2-2|TRBV19
CASSKLASGSRTGELFF
TGTGCCAGTAGTAAGTTGGCTAGCGGGAGTAGGACCGGGGAGCTGTTTTTT
>once|.|TRBJ1-5|TRBV2
CASSARGRVSNQPQHF
TGTGCCAGCAGTGCCAGGGGACGGGTTAGCAATCAGCCCCAGCATTTT
>.|TRBD1|TRBJ1-1|TRBV5-1
CASSYGDRGTEAFF
TGCGCCAGCAGCTACGGGGACAGGGGCACTGAAGCTTTCTTT
>.|TRBD1|TRBJ1-2|TRBV2
CASRPGQGVNGYTF
TGTGCCAGCAGACCGGGACAGGGAGTCAATGGCTACACCTTC
>.|.|TRBJ2-7|TRBV29-1
CSVLPGRSNEQYF
TGCAGCGTTCTGCCCGGGAGAAGTAACGAGCAGTACTTC